The present T cell receptor (beta chain) was sequenced within a study of technical replicates of blood from a handful of donors. CDR1 SGHRS and CDR2 YFSETQ come from the germline V gene. V was trimmed by 4 bases and J by 1 base, leaving 14 bases between them. The CDR3 totals 15 residues. Assay: immunoSEQ multiplex PCR; the TCRdb copy retains only in-frame clones and omits some. Here the sample spans approximately 75,000 clones, around 97% being singletons. The chain couples TRBV5-1 to TRBJ1-1, with a possible D match to TRBD1 (6 bases). The source material was T cells isolated from PBMCs. This sequence originates from a human donor in good health. The DNA for the CDR3 is TGCGCCAGCAGCCCCAAGGGACAACGGAACACTGAAGCTTTCTTT. Protein product: CASSPKGQRNTEAFF.